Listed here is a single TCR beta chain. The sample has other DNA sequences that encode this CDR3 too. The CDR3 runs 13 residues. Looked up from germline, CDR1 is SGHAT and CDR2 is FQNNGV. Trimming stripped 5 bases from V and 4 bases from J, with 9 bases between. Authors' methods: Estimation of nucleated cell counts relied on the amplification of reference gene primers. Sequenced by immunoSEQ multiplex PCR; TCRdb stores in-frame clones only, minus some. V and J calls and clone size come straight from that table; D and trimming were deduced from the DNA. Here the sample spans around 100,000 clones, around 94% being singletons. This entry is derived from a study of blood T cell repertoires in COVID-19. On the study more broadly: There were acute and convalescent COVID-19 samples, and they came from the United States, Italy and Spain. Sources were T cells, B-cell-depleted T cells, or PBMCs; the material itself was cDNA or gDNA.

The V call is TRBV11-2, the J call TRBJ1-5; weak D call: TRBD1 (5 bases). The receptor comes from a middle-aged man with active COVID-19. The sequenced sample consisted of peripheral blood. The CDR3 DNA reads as TGTGCCAGCAGCCCAGGGTCGAATCAGCCCCAGCATTTT. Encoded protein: CASSPGSNQPQHF. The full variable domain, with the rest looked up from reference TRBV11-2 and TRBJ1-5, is EAGVAQSPRYKIIEKRQSVAFWCNPISGHATLYWYQQILGQGPKLLIQFQNNGVVDDSQLPKDRFSAERLKGVDSTLKIQPAKLEDSAVYLCASSPGSNQPQHFGDGTRLSIL.